These 14 T cell receptor beta chains originate from one sample sequenced in a study of cytomegalovirus exposure and HLA in healthy donors. Researchers ran the PCR with 60 Vbeta and 13 Jbeta primers. Clones were read by immunoSEQ multiplex PCR, and TCRdb kept only the in-frame ones, dropping some. Of over 75,000 clones in the sample, 70% to 80% were seen once. What was sequenced was PBMCs. The receptors stem from a male donor in good health and CMV-seropositive.

This sequence joins TRBV30 and TRBJ1-5; D may be TRBD1 (6 bases). This CDR3 is built from 16 residues. CDR1 is GTSNPN, CDR2 SVGIG, per germline (reference sequence). Between the trimmed V and J ends, which lost 1 base and 2 bases, there was a span of 15 bases. The CDR3, as DNA: TGTGCCTGGAGTGAAGCCGGGGGGGCTGGCAATCAGCCCCAGCATTTT. Protein product: CAWSEAGGAGNQPQHF.

V gene TRBV27 combines with J gene TRBJ1-2, with D possibly being TRBD1 (6 bases). CDR3 size: 14 residues. CDR1 is MNHEY and CDR2 is SMNVEV in the germline V gene (reference sequence). Trimming stripped 6 bases from V and 4 bases from J, with 15 bases between. The CDR3 spells CASSLAVGAYGYTF. CDR3 DNA: TGTGCCAGCAGCCTAGCGGTGGGGGCCTATGGCTACACCTTC.

The rearrangement joins TRBV5-6 to TRBJ2-7; D gene unclear. Looked up from germline, CDR1 is SGHDT and CDR2 is YYEEEE. V was clipped by 4 bases and J by 2 bases, with 10 bases between them. There are 13 residues in the CDR3. CDR3: CASSPGVTYEQYF. The CDR3 nucleotides are TGTGCCAGCAGCCCCGGAGTAACCTACGAGCAGTACTTC.

V usage is TRBV30 and J usage is TRBJ1-2; D perhaps matches TRBD1 (5 bases). Germline CDR1 reads GTSNPN; CDR2 reads SVGIG (reference sequence). The CDR3 runs to 14 residues. V was cut by 2 bases and J by 4 bases, with 14 bases left in between. The CDR3 here is CAWSPGLSSYGYTF. The CDR3 nucleotides read TGTGCCTGGAGTCCAGGGCTCAGTAGCTATGGCTACACCTTC. The complete variable domain, with remaining parts taken from reference TRBV30 and TRBJ1-2, reads SQTIHQWPATLVQPVGSPLSLECTVEGTSNPNLYWYRQAAGRGLQLLFYSVGIGQISSEVPQNLSASRPQDRQFILSSKKLLLSDSGFYLCAWSPGLSSYGYTFGSGTRLTVV.

This sequence joins TRBV19 and TRBJ2-6, with D maybe TRBD1 (6 bases). V was trimmed by 7 bases and J by 2 bases, leaving 9 bases between them. The CDR3 has 14 amino acids. Germline-derived CDR1 and CDR2 are LNHDA and SQIVND (reference sequence). CDR3 region: CASTGVAGANVLTF. The CDR3 region has the DNA TGTGCCAGTACAGGGGTAGCTGGGGCCAACGTCCTGACTTTC.

This sequence joins TRBV6-1 and TRBJ2-5; 8 positions match TRBD1. The V segment lost 2 bases and the J segment 5 bases; nucleotides outside the gene matches: 16. Germline assignment: CDR1 MNHNS and CDR2 SASEGT. CDR3 length: 18 amino acids. CDR3 amino acids: CASSEYRYRQGNWETQYF. The CDR3 DNA follows: TGTGCCAGCAGTGAATACCGATACCGACAGGGGAATTGGGAGACCCAGTACTTC.

The V and J genes are TRBV4-2 and TRBJ2-2, with a weak D call TRBD2 (6 bases). V lost 1 base to trimming and J lost 5 bases, with 14 bases between them. Germline CDR1 reads LGHNA; CDR2 reads YNFKEQ. The CDR3 has 16 residues. As DNA, the CDR3 is TGTGCCAGCAGCCAAGTCGGAGGGAGTGGGACCGGGGAGCTGTTTTTT. It encodes CASSQVGGSGTGELFF.

The chain links TRBV9 to TRBJ2-7, with TRBD2 matching 10 bases. The germline V gene encodes CDR1 SGDLS and CDR2 YYNGEE. V shed 3 bases, J shed 5 bases, and the junction held 14 bases outside the gene matches. The CDR3 runs 17 residues. The CDR3, as DNA: TGTGCCAGCAGCGCCAGCGGGGGGGCCTATCGCGGCCACGAGCAGTACTTC. Its protein is CASSASGGAYRGHEQYF.

V and J are TRBV6-1 and TRBJ1-5; 7 nucleotides match TRBD1. V trimming: 5 bases; J trimming: 7 bases; junction bases outside the gene matches: 5. The germline gives CDR1 MNHNS, CDR2 SASEGT. CDR3 length: 13 amino acids. The CDR3 loop reads CASSPRTGQPQHF. The DNA for the CDR3 is TGTGCCAGCAGTCCTCGGACAGGACAGCCCCAGCATTTT.

The chain joins TRBV6-1 to TRBJ1-5; the D gene is possibly TRBD1 (5 bases). This CDR3 contains 14 residues. Trimming cost V 4 bases and J 2 bases, with 9 bases left between them. In germline, CDR1 is MNHNS, CDR2 SASEGT. CDR3 nucleotide sequence: TGTGCCAGCAGTGTGGGGGGTGGCAATCAGCCCCAGCATTTT. Amino acids: CASSVGGGNQPQHF.

Only a few counts were recorded for this clone. J is TRBJ1-1 and V is TRBV6-1, with a possible D match to TRBD1 (6 bases). Germline-derived CDR1 and CDR2 are MNHNS and SASEGT. V was clipped by 2 bases and J by 5 bases, with 18 bases between them. There are 16 residues in the CDR3. The CDR3, as DNA: TGTGCCAGCAGTGAAATATTGTTCGGGGGGCGGACTGAAGCTTTCTTT. It is translated as CASSEILFGGRTEAFF.

The chain combines TRBV4-3 with TRBJ2-7, with D maybe TRBD1 (6 bases). Germline loops: CDR1 LGHNA, CDR2 YSLEER. The germline V and J ends were trimmed by 1 base and 1 base, with 11 bases remaining between them. CDR3 size: 15 residues. The CDR3: CASSQVNDRSYEQYF. DNA of the CDR3: TGCGCCAGCAGCCAAGTCAATGACAGGTCCTACGAGCAGTACTTC.

As regards this clone: One end of the junction varies from germline; a read error may be responsible. This chain uses TRBV6-1 with TRBJ1-2; D call uncertain. This CDR3 region has 13 residues. Germline CDR1 and CDR2: MNHNS and SASEGT. This CDR3 is CASGENGGYGYTF. The CDR3 DNA is TGTGCCAGCGGTGAAAACGGCGGCTATGGCTACACCTTC.

V usage is TRBV5-6 and J usage is TRBJ2-1; TRBD2 aligns across 12 bases. Germline CDR1 reads SGHDT; CDR2 reads YYEEEE. The CDR3 extends over 16 amino acids. The trim removed 0 bases at V and 9 bases at J, leaving 7 bases unmatched. The CDR3 loop reads CASSLARLAGEVEQFF. Written as DNA, the CDR3 is TGTGCCAGCAGCTTGGCGAGACTAGCGGGGGAGGTTGAGCAGTTCTTC. Variable domain in full (rest from reference TRBV5-6 and TRBJ2-1): DAGVTQSPTHLIKTRGQQVTLRCSPKSGHDTVSWYQQALGQGPQFIFQYYEEEERQRGNFPDRFSGHQFPNYSSELNVNALLLGDSALYLCASSLARLAGEVEQFFGPGTRLTVL.